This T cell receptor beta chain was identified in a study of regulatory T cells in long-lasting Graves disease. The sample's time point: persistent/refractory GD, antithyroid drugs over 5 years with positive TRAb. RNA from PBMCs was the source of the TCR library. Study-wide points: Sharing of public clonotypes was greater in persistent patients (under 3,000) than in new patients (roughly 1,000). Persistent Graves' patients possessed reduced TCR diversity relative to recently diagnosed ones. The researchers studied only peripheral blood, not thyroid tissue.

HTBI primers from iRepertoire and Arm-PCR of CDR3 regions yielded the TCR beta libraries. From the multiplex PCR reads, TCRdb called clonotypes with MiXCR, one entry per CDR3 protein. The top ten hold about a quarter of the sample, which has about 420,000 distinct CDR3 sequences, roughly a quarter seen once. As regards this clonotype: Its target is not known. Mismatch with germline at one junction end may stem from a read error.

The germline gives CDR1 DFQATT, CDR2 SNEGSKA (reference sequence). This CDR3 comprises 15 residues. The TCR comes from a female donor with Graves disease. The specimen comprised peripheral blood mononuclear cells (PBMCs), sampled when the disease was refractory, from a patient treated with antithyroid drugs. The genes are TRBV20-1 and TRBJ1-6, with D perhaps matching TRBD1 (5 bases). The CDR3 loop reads CSARGLGPVNSPLRF. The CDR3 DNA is TGCAGTGCTAGAGGCTTGGGACCGGTTAATTCACCCCTCCGCTTT.